The 25 T cell receptor beta chains presented below share a single source sample, sequenced in a study of blood T cell repertoires in COVID-19. TCRdb's copy holds only in-frame clones and misses some; the assay was immunoSEQ multiplex PCR. The sample lists about 140,000 clones, 80% to 85% seen once, with 4.5% to 7% in the top ten. The sample consisted of PBMCs or T cells enriched from blood (not recorded which). These TCRs come from a man aged 40-49 years with acute COVID-19.

This clone showed up just once. The chain employs TRBV5-1 and TRBJ2-5, with 8 bases matching TRBD1. This CDR3 has 14 amino acids. The trim removed 2 bases at V and 2 bases at J, leaving 2 bases unmatched. Germline V gives CDR1 SGHRS, CDR2 YFSETQ. The CDR3 DNA follows: TGCGCCAGCAGCTTACAGGGGGGACAAGAGACCCAGTACTTC. Residues: CASSLQGGQETQYF.

The chain has TRBV9 and TRBJ1-3, with D unclear. Deletions cut 0 bases from V and 0 bases from J, with 7 bases between. Germline V gene sequence: CDR1 SGDLS, CDR2 YYNGEE. The CDR3 has 15 residues. CDR3 loop: CASSVGSNSGNTIYF. The CDR3 coding sequence is TGTGCCAGCAGCGTAGGGAGCAACTCTGGAAACACCATATATTTT.

This clone has just a few counts. The J gene is TRBJ2-1, the V gene TRBV6-5; TRBD2 agrees at 9 bases. Unmatched junction bases numbered 4, after V lost 0 bases and J lost 10 bases. Germline CDR1 and CDR2: MNHEY and SVGAGI. This CDR3 region has 14 residues. CDR3 nucleotide sequence: TGTGCCAGCAGTTACTCGGCTAGCGGGGTCGAGCAGTTCTTC. Translation gives CASSYSASGVEQFF.

V and J are TRBV24-1 and TRBJ2-1; TRBD2 agrees at 11 bases. J gave up 9 bases and V 3 bases, and 6 bases lay outside the gene matches. The germline CDR1 and CDR2 sequences are KGHDR and SFDVKD. The CDR3 loop spans 15 amino acids. The CDR3 DNA sequence: TGTGCCACCAGTGATCCACTAGCGGGAGACATTGAGCAGTTCTTC. Its protein product is CATSDPLAGDIEQFF.

The V and J genes are TRBV30 and TRBJ1-1; 12 bases agree with TRBD1. Trimming removed 3 bases from V and 10 bases from J; junction bases left unmatched: 12. The V gene's germline CDR1 is GTSNPN and CDR2 SVGIG (reference sequence). The CDR3 has 15 residues. The CDR3 sequence is CAWRGTGGRSLLAFF. The CDR3 coding sequence is TGTGCCTGGAGAGGGACAGGGGGCCGCTCGTTATTAGCTTTCTTT.

The rearrangement joins TRBV28 to TRBJ1-1; TRBD1 matches 7 bases. The V gene's germline CDR1 is MDHEN and CDR2 SYDVKM. The CDR3 is made up of 17 amino acids. V trimming: 2 bases; J trimming: 2 bases; junction bases outside the gene matches: 11. The CDR3 DNA is TGTGCCAGCAGTTTACCGGGCTGGGGACAGCGTAACACTGAAGCTTTCTTT. Amino acid sequence: CASSLPGWGQRNTEAFF.

V gene TRBV27 combines with J gene TRBJ1-5; 7 bases are shared with TRBD1. V trimming: 6 bases; J trimming: 6 bases; junction bases outside the gene matches: 5. The CDR3 covers 13 residues. The germline V gene has CDR1 MNHEY and CDR2 SMNVEV (reference sequence). The CDR3 DNA reads as TGTGCCAGCAGCCGGGGACAGTTTCAGCCCCAGCATTTT. Translation gives CASSRGQFQPQHF.

The chain combines TRBV14 with TRBJ2-5, with a possible D match to TRBD1 (6 bases). CDR1 and CDR2 (germline): SGHDN, FVKESK. This CDR3 has 17 amino acids. Trimming cost V 5 bases and J 1 base, with 20 bases left between them. CDR3 sequence (DNA): TGTGCCAGCAGCAAGTTCCCGTCTCCGGACAGCCAAGAGACCCAGTACTTC. Encoded protein: CASSKFPSPDSQETQYF.

V and J are TRBV27 and TRBJ2-7, with 11 bases lining up with TRBD1. The CDR3 runs 16 residues. With V trimmed by 6 bases and J by 0 bases, 7 bases remained unmatched. Germline V CDR1 and CDR2: MNHEY, SMNVEV (reference sequence). The CDR3 loop reads CASSIGQGASSYEQYF. CDR3 nucleotide sequence: TGTGCCAGCAGCATAGGACAGGGGGCGAGCTCCTACGAGCAGTACTTC.

V usage is TRBV18 and J usage is TRBJ2-2; possible D gene TRBD1, 6 bases. CDR1 and CDR2 from the germline V gene are KGHSH and LQKENI. Trimming stripped 0 bases from V and 6 bases from J, with 17 bases between. This CDR3 is built from 17 residues. The CDR3 nucleotides are TGTGCCAGCTCACCACCGTGGATAGGGGGAAGCTCCGGGGAGCTGTTTTTT. This codes for CASSPPWIGGSSGELFF.

In nucleotides, the CDR3 is TGTGCCAGCAGCCCTAGCACAGATACGCAGTATTTT. Translating it yields CASSPSTDTQYF. V gene TRBV13 combines with J gene TRBJ2-3; no clear D gene. The CDR3 totals 12 residues. The V gene's germline CDR1 is PRHDT and CDR2 FYEKMQ (reference sequence). Trimming stripped 5 bases from V and 0 bases from J, with 3 bases between.

This sequence joins TRBV5-1 and TRBJ1-3, with D hard to call. The germline V gene encodes CDR1 SGHRS and CDR2 YFSETQ. The germline V and J ends were trimmed by 1 base and 4 bases, with 6 bases remaining between them. CDR3 length: 13 amino acids. The CDR3 nucleotides read TGCGCCAGCAGCTTGAAAAGCGGAAACACCATATATTTT. This gives the protein CASSLKSGNTIYF.

The chain has TRBV9 and TRBJ1-2; 7 bases align to TRBD1. Germline V gene lookup returns CDR1 SGDLS and CDR2 YYNGEE. This CDR3 spans 14 amino acids. V was clipped by 0 bases and J by 6 bases; unmatched bases: 5. Here the CDR3 reads CASSVGGGGDGYTF. The CDR3 nucleotides read TGTGCCAGCAGCGTAGGAGGAGGGGGCGATGGCTACACCTTC.

This clone was recorded a few times. The chain joins TRBV19 to TRBJ1-5, with D unclear. CDR1 and CDR2 from the germline V gene are LNHDA and SQIVND (reference sequence). This CDR3 has 13 amino acids. Trimming removed 3 bases at V and 6 bases at J, with 9 bases between. DNA for the CDR3: TGTGCCAGTAGTATTCCCGGAGCTCAGCCCCAGCATTTT. Protein sequence: CASSIPGAQPQHF.

This clone was seen once. The chain recombines TRBV10-3 with TRBJ2-3; D not resolved. This CDR3 contains 14 residues. Trimming cost V 4 bases and J 3 bases, with 11 bases left between them. Per the germline V gene, CDR1 is ENHRY and CDR2 is SYGVKD. The CDR3 reads CAISGAPTTDTQYF. CDR3 nucleotide sequence: TGTGCCATCAGTGGGGCGCCCACTACAGATACGCAGTATTTT.

In DNA form, the CDR3 reads TGCAGCGCGCACCGACAGGATTCCTATGGCTACACCTTC. Translation gives CSAHRQDSYGYTF. The gene calls are TRBV29-1 and TRBJ1-2; the D gene is possibly TRBD1 (6 bases). This CDR3 region has 13 residues. V was cut by 7 bases and J by 4 bases, with 16 bases left in between. In germline, CDR1 is SQVTM, CDR2 ANQGSEA.

CDR3 sequence: CASGGNRETQYF. As DNA, the CDR3 is TGTGCCTCAGGGGGCAACCGAGAGACCCAGTACTTC. The chain is built from TRBV2 and TRBJ2-5; TRBD1 matches at 8 bases. Per germline, CDR1 SNHLY and CDR2 FYNNEI. The CDR3 is made up of 12 amino acids. V gave up 11 bases and J gave up 4 bases; unmatched junction bases: 6. The variable domain in full, with the rest retrieved from reference TRBV2 and TRBJ2-5, is EPEVTQTPSHQVTQMGQEVILRCVPISNHLYFYWYRQILGQKVEFLVSFYNNEISEKSEIFDDQFSVERPDGSNFTLKIRSTKLEDSAMYFCASGGNRETQYFGPGTRLLVL.

The chain carries TRBV14 and TRBJ2-5, with TRBD1 identical over 10 bases. Germline CDR1 SGHDN, CDR2 FVKESK. The CDR3 contains 15 residues. The V segment lost 3 bases and the J segment 1 base; nucleotides outside the gene matches: 2. CDR3 region: CASSQDRGIQETQYF. The CDR3 nucleotides are TGTGCCAGCAGCCAGGACAGGGGGATCCAAGAGACCCAGTACTTC.

V gene TRBV3-1 (or the pseudogene TRBV3-2) combines with J gene TRBJ2-3; the match to TRBD2 covers 9 bases. This CDR3 is built from 16 residues. CDR1 and CDR2 from the germline V gene are LGHDT and YNNKEL (reference sequence). The trim removed 3 bases at V and 5 bases at J, leaving 9 bases unmatched. The CDR3 protein is CASSHISGGRGDTQYF. The CDR3 DNA reads TGTGCCAGCAGCCATATTAGCGGGGGCCGGGGAGATACGCAGTATTTT.

The table lists this clone with a count of one. V is TRBV5-4 and J is TRBJ2-7; 7 bases are a match to TRBD1. With V trimmed by 4 bases and J by 1 base, 11 bases remained unmatched. This CDR3 is built from 16 residues. Germline V CDR1 and CDR2: SGHNT, YYREEE (reference sequence). CDR3: CASSLYLTGISYEQYF. DNA for the CDR3: TGTGCCAGCAGCCTTTACCTGACAGGGATTTCCTACGAGCAGTACTTC.

The V gene is TRBV9, the J gene TRBJ2-4; 10 positions match TRBD1. The length of the CDR3 is 14 residues. The V segment lost 3 bases and the J segment 6 bases; nucleotides outside the gene matches: 3. Per the germline V gene, CDR1 is SGDLS and CDR2 is YYNGEE. The CDR3 nucleotides are TGTGCCAGCAGCGATGGGACAGGGGCAAACATTCAGTACTTC. It specifies CASSDGTGANIQYF.

This clone was seen a single time. This chain links TRBV7-2 with TRBJ1-2, with TRBD1 as a possible D gene (5 bases). This CDR3 has 15 amino acids. From germline, CDR1 is SGHTA and CDR2 FQGNSA. Trimming left V 2 bases short and J 4 bases short, with 14 bases between. In DNA form, the CDR3 reads TGTGCCAGCAGCTTATCAGGGCAGTTAATCTATGGCTACACCTTC. Amino acids: CASSLSGQLIYGYTF.

J is TRBJ2-2 and V is TRBV29-1, with TRBD1 as a possible D gene (6 bases). This CDR3 is built from 12 residues. Between the trimmed V and J ends, which lost 7 bases and 6 bases, there was a span of 12 bases. Germline CDR1 is SQVTM and CDR2 is ANQGSEA. CDR3 residues: CSAGRGSGELFF. CDR3 nucleotides: TGCAGCGCTGGAAGGGGGTCCGGGGAGCTGTTTTTT.

This chain links TRBV19 with TRBJ1-5; D is unresolved. Trimming cost V 6 bases and J 4 bases, with 10 bases left between them. From germline, CDR1 is LNHDA and CDR2 SQIVND (reference sequence). This CDR3 is 13 amino acids long. In DNA form, the CDR3 reads TGTGCCAGTAGCAGTACGGGAAATCAGCCCCAGCATTTT. This encodes CASSSTGNQPQHF.

The chain links TRBV7-9 to TRBJ1-5; tentatively, D is TRBD1 (6 bases). The CDR3 loop spans 16 amino acids. Trimming cost V 11 bases and J 3 bases, with 23 bases left between them. Germline V lookup: CDR1 SEHNR, CDR2 FQNEAQ (reference sequence). CDR3 sequence reads: CAPTGGGPDSNQPQHF. The CDR3 region has the DNA TGTGCCCCGACTGGGGGGGGCCCTGACTCCAATCAGCCCCAGCATTTT.